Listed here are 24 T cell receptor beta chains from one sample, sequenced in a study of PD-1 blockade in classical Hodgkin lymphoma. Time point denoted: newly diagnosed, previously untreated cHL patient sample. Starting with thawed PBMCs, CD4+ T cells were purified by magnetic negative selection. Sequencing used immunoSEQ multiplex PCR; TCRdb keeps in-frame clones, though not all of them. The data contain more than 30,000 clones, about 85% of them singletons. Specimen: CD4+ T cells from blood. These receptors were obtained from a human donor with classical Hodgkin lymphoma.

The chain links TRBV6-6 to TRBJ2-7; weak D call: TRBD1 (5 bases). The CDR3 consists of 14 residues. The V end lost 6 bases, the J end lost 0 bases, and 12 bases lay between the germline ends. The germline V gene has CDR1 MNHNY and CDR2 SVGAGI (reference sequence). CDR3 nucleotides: TGTGCCAGCAGCCCGACAGATTTCTCCTACGAGCAGTACGTC. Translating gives CASSPTDFSYEQYV.

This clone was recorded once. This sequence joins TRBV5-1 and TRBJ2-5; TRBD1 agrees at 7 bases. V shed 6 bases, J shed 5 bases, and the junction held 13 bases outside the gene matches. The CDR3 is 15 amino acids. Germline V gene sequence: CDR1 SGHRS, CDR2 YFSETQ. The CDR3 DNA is TGCGCCAGCACCCCCCGGGCAGGGGGTTTGGAGACCCAGTACTTC. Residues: CASTPRAGGLETQYF.

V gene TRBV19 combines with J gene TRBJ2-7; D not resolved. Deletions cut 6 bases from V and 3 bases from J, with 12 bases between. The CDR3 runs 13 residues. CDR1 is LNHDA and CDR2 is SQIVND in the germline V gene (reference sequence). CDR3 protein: CASSAESGYEQYV. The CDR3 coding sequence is TGTGCCAGTAGCGCTGAGTCCGGCTACGAGCAGTACGTC.

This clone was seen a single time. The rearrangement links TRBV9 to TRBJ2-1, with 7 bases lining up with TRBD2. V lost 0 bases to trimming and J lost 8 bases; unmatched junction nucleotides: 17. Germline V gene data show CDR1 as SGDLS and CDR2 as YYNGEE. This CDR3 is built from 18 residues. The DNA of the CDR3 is TGTGCCAGCAGCGTAGCAGGAGGTGTGGGAGGGCCGTGGGATGAGCAGTTCTTC. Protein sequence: CASSVAGGVGGPWDEQFF.

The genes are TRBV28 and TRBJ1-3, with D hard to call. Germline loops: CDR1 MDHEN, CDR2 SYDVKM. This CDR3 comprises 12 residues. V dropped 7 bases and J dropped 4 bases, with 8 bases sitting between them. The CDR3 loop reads CASKISGNTIYF. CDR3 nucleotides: TGTGCCAGCAAGATCTCCGGAAACACCATATATTTT.

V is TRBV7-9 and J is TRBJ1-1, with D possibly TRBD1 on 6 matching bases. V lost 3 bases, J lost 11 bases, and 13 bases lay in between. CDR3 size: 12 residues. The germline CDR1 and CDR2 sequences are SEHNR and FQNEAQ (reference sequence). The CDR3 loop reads CASSFQGLGAFF. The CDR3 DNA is TGTGCCAGCAGCTTTCAGGGGTTAGGGGCTTTCTTT.

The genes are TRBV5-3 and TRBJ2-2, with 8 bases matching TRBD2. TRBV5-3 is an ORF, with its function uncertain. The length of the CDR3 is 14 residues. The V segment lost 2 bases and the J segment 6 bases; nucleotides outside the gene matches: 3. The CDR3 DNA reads TGTGCCAGAAGCTTAGGGACTAGGGCCGGGGAGCTGTTTTTT. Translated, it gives CARSLGTRAGELFF.

The DNA for the CDR3 is TGCGCCAGCAGCTCCGGGACTAAAAGAGAAGAGACCCAGTACTTC. Residues: CASSSGTKREETQYF. This chain joins TRBV5-1 and TRBJ2-5; 7 bases map to TRBD2. CDR3 length: 15 residues. V was clipped by 3 bases and J by 3 bases; unmatched bases: 8. Per the germline V gene, CDR1 is SGHRS and CDR2 is YFSETQ.

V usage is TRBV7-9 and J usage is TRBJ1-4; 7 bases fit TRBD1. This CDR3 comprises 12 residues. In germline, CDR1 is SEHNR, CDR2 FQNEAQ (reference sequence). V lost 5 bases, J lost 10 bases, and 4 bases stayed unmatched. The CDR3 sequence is CASSQGGGKLFF. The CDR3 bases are TGTGCCAGCAGCCAGGGGGGAGGAAAACTGTTTTTT.

This chain's CDR3 is CAWSPLHPAGRQYF. The CDR3 region has the DNA TGTGCCTGGAGTCCCCTTCATCCCGCCGGTCGACAGTACTTC. The J gene is TRBJ2-4, the V gene TRBV30, with D hard to call. The V and J ends lost 2 bases and 13 bases respectively, with 21 bases between them. The CDR3 is made up of 14 amino acids. Germline V gene lookup returns CDR1 GTSNPN and CDR2 SVGIG (reference sequence).

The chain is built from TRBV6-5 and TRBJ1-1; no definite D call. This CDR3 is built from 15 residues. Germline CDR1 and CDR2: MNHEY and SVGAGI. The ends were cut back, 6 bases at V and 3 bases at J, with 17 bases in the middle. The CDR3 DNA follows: TGTGCCAGCAGCCAACACGACCGAGAGCACACTGAAGCTTTCTTT. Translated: CASSQHDREHTEAFF.

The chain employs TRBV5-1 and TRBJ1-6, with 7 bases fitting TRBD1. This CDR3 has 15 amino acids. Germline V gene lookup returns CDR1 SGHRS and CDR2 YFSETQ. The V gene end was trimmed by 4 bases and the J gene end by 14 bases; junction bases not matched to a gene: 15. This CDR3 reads CASSQGDRPSLTLHF. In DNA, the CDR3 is TGCGCCAGCAGCCAAGGGGACAGACCATCCTTAACCCTCCACTTT.

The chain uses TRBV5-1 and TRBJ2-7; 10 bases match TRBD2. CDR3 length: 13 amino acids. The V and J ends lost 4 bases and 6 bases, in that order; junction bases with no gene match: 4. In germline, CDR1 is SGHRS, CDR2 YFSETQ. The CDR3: CASSLIAGGEQYF. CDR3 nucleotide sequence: TGCGCCAGCAGCCTGATAGCGGGGGGCGAGCAGTACTTC.

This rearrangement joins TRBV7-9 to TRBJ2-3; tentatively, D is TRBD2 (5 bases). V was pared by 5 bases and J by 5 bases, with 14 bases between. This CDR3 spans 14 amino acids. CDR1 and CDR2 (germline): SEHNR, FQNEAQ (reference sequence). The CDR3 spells CASSRASSIDTQYF. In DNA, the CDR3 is TGTGCCAGCAGCCGGGCTAGCTCCATAGATACGCAGTATTTT. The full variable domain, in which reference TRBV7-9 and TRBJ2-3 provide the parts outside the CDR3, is DTGVSQNPRHKITKRGQNVTFRCDPISEHNRLYWYRQTLGQGPEFLTYFQNEAQLEKSRLLSDRFSAERPKGSFSTLEIQRTEQGDSAMYLCASSRASSIDTQYFGPGTRLTVL.

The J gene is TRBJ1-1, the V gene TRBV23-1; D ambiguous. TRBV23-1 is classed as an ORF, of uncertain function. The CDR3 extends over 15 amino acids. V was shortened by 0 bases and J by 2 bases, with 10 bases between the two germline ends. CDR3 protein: CASSQSPTENTEAFF. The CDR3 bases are TGCGCCAGCAGTCAATCGCCCACGGAAAACACTGAAGCTTTCTTT.

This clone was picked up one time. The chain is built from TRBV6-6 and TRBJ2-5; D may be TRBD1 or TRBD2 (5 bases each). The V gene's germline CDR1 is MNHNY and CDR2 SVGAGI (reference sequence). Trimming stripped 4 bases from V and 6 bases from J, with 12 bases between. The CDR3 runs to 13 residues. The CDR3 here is CASSFGLGQTQYF. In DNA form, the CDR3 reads TGTGCCAGCAGTTTTGGACTGGGACAGACCCAGTACTTC.

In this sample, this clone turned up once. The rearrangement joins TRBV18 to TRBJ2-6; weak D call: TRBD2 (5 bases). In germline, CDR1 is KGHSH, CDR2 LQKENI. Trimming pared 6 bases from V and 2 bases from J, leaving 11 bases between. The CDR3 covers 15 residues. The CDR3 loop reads CASSPDSPGANVLTF. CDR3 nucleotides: TGTGCCAGCTCTCCGGACTCCCCTGGGGCCAACGTCCTGACTTTC. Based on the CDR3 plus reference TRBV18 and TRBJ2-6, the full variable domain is NAGVMQNPRHLVRRRGQEARLRCSPMKGHSHVYWYRQLPEEGLKFMVYLQKENIIDESGMPKERFSAEFPKEGPSILRIQQVVRGDSAAYFCASSPDSPGANVLTFGAGSRLTVL.

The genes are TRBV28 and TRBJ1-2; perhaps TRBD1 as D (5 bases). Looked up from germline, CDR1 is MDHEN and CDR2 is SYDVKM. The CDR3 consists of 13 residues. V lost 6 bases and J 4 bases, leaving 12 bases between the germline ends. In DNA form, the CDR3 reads TGTGCCAGCAGACCCGGGACCCTCTATGGCTACACCTTC. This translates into CASRPGTLYGYTF.

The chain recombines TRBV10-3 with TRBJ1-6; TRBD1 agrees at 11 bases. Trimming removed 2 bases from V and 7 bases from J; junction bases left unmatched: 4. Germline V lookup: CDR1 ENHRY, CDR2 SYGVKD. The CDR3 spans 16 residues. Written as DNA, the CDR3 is TGTGCCATCAGTGAGAGGGACAGGGGGATCAATTCACCCCTCCACTTT. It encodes CAISERDRGINSPLHF.

DNA of the CDR3: TGTGCCAGCAGCAGGGACGGTCCGAACACTGAAGCTTTCTTT. This gives the protein CASSRDGPNTEAFF. V gene TRBV5-8 combines with J gene TRBJ1-1, with D perhaps TRBD1 (5 bases). Deletions cut 4 bases from V and 1 base from J, with 11 bases between. There are 14 residues in the CDR3. CDR1 is SGHTS, CDR2 YDEGEE, per germline.

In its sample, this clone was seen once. CDR3 DNA: TGTGCCAGCAGCTTCGGGACAGGGGGCTCTATTTCACCCCTCCACTTT. Its translation is CASSFGTGGSISPLHF. The chain uses TRBV5-4 and TRBJ1-6; TRBD1 matches 12 bases. The J segment lost 9 bases and the V segment lost 2 bases, leaving 6 bases of the junction unmatched. CDR1 and CDR2 (germline): SGHNT, YYREEE (reference sequence). There are 16 residues in the CDR3. Filled out from reference TRBV5-4 and TRBJ1-6, the complete variable domain reads ETGVTQSPTHLIKTRGQQVTLRCSSQSGHNTVSWYQQALGQGPQFIFQYYREEENGRGNFPPRFSGLQFPNYSSELNVNALELDDSALYLCASSFGTGGSISPLHFGNGTRLTVT.

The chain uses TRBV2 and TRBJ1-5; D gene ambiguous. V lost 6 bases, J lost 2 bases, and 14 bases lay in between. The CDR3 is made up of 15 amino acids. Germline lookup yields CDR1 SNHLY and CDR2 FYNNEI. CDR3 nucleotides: TGTGCCAGCAGCGCGTATGCTGAGGGCAATCAGCCCCAGCATTTT. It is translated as CASSAYAEGNQPQHF.

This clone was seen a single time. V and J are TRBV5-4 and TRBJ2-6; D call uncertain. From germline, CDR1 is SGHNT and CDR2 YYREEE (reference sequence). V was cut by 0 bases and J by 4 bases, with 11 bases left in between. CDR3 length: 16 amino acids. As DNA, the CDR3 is TGTGCCAGCAGCTTGGCCATCCAGGCCGGGGCCAACGTCCTGACTTTC. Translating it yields CASSLAIQAGANVLTF.

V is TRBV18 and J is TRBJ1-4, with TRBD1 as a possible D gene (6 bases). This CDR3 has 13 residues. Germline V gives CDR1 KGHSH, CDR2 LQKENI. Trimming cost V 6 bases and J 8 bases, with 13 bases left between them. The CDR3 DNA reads TGTGCCAGCTCGCCGGCAGGGGAGGAAAAACTGTTTTTT. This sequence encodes CASSPAGEEKLFF.